The TCR beta chain described here comes from a study of blood T cell repertoires in COVID-19. Study in general: The United States, Italy and Spain supplied acute and convalescent COVID-19 samples.

Seattle-derived patients entered the study during active infection and were followed longitudinally. Source study methods: Nucleated cell number was recorded as an estimate derived from reference gene primer amplification. Measured with immunoSEQ multiplex PCR; TCRdb has only the in-frame clones, and not every one. V, J and clone size are those of that table, while D and trimming were read from the DNA. The table records over 200,000 clones, 80% to 95% of them present only once. This sequence originates from a man aged 55 to 70 with COVID-19, enrolled during active disease. The source material was peripheral blood.

The CDR3 bases are TGTGCCAGCAGCCCAGTACGGGACACCTACGAGCAGTACTTC. Protein product: CASSPVRDTYEQYF. This rearrangement joins TRBV7-9 to TRBJ2-7, with D possibly TRBD1 on 6 matching bases. Germline assignment: CDR1 SEHNR and CDR2 FQNEAQ (reference sequence). The CDR3 runs 14 residues. Deletions cut 5 bases from V and 2 bases from J, with 13 bases between.